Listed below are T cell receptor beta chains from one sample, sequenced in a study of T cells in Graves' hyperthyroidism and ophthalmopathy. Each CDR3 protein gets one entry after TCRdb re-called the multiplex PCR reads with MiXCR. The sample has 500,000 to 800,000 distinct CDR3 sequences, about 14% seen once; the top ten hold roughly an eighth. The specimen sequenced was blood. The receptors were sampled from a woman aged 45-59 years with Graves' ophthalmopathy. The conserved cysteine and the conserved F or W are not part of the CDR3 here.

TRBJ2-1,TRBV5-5,ASSPIGGTSGSSYNEQF
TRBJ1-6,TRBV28,AIPAIGQGRSSYNSPLH
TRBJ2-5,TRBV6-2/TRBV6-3,ASRNVAQETQY
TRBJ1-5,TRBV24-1,ATSGTGDQPQH
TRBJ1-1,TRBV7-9,ASTPRFPTNTEAF
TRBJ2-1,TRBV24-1,ATGDLPGRAGYEQF
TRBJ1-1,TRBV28,ASRSLRDSTNTEAF
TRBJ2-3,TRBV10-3,ASSDREPDTQY
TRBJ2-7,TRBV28,ASRSPTAYEQY
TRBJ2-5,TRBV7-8,ASSLGLAIFKTQY
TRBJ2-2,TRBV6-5,ASSYSGFPSNTGELF
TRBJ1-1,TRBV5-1,ASSAGQAQSPDGPEAF
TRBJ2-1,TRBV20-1,SALDLAGAGEQF
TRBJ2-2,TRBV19,ASSPQDSTGELF
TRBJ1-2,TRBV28,ASSFDRGEGYT
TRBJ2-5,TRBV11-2,ASSPLMDRGWKTQY
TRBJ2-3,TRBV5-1,ASSLGVAASTDTQY
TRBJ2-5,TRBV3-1,ASSQMGLAGGRETQY
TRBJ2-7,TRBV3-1,ASSQDSLIAAEQY
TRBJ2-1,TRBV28,ASSYWTGGSYNEQF
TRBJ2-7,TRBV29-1,SVREGSYEQY
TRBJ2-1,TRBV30,AWSVRGASSYNEQF
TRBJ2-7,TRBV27,ASSRANRVEGEQY